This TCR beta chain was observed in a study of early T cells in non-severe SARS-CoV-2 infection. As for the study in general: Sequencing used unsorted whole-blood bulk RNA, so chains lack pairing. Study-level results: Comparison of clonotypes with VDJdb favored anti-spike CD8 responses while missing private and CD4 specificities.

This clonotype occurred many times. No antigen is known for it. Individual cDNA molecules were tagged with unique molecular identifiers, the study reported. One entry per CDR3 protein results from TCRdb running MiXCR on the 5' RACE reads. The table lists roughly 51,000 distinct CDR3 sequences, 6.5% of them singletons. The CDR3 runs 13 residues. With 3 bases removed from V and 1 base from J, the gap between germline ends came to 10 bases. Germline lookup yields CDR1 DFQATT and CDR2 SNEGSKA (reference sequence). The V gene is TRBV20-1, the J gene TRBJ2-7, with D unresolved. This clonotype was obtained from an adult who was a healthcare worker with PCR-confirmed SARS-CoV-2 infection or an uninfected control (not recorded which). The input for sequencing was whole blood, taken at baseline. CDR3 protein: CSASWQNSYEQYF. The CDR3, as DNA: TGCAGTGCTAGTTGGCAGAATTCCTACGAGCAGTACTTC.